This T cell receptor beta chain was sequenced for a study of OX40 agonist ivuxolimab in advanced cancers. On the study more broadly: Dose-escalation subjects each had hepatocellular carcinoma, melanoma, renal cell or head and neck cancer. With a range of about 20 to 79, age averaged about 58 years, and more than 75% were male. Earlier anti-PD-1, anti-PD-L1 or anti-CTLA-4 therapy was permitted; 30% to 50% had received some.

This clone appeared once. CDR3 length equals 14 residues. The V and J ends lost 1 base and 3 bases respectively, with 10 bases between them. The V gene's germline CDR1 is SGHNT and CDR2 YENEEA. TCRdb's copy holds only in-frame clones and misses some; the assay was immunoSEQ multiplex PCR. The table records 60,000 to 70,000 clones, 91% of them present only once. Sequences were derived from CD4+ or CD8+ T cells sorted from blood, sampled in a trial of the OX40 agonist ivuxolimab. The rearrangement uses TRBV11-3 and TRBJ2-7; no definite D call. The receptor was derived from an adult with an advanced solid tumor such as melanoma, head and neck, liver or kidney cancer. This chain's CDR3 is CASSLGRTVYEQYF. For the CDR3, the DNA is TGTGCCAGCAGCTTAGGCAGGACCGTCTACGAGCAGTACTTC.